This T cell receptor beta chain emerged from a study of T cell responses to AZD1222 COVID-19 vaccine. This clone was seen once. Its antigen is still unknown. At one end the junction does not follow the germline gene, possibly because of a read error. Germline CDR1 is LGHNA and CDR2 is YNFKEQ. This CDR3 comprises 19 residues. The method was immunoSEQ multiplex PCR; TCRdb's version includes in-frame clones alone and lacks a portion of them. The sample carries fewer than 120,000 clones, 70% to 90% recorded once. Points from the study as a whole: Clonal diversity may have been underestimated, and the donors were mostly white British, with more females than males. The reported proportion of spike-specific TCRs targeting unmutated variant regions was nearly half. Samples come after the peak T cell response, not at day 14. Following two doses of AZD1222, Spike-specific TCR breadth and depth rose.

The rearrangement links TRBV4-2 to TRBJ1-5; TRBD1 agrees at 8 bases. Sequenced here: peripheral blood, sampled 28 days after the second AZD1222 dose. This sequence was found in an adult who received the AZD1222 COVID-19 vaccine. DNA for the CDR3: TGTGCCAGCAGTCAAGACCCCCCAAGACAGGGGTATAGCAATCAGCCCCAGCATTTT. It specifies CASSQDPPRQGYSNQPQHF.